Listed below are T cell receptor beta chains from one sample, sequenced in a study of blood T cell repertoires in COVID-19. Sequenced by immunoSEQ multiplex PCR; TCRdb stores in-frame clones only, minus some. The table lists 15,000 to 20,000 clones, around 84% of them singletons. Sequencing used peripheral blood. These receptors all stem from a human donor with active COVID-19. The donor label of this sample is uncertain. Both conserved end residues are part of each CDR3. The order of the fields is D gene, V gene, clone size, J gene, CDR3 DNA, CDR3 protein. D genes are given only for firm matches. The listing skips clone size in some rows; elsewhere it reads once, few, many or a size class.

d_gene: TRBD1
v_gene: TRBV4-3
abundance: .
j_gene: TRBJ1-4
CDR3nt: TGCGCCAGCAGCCAAGATATCGGTACGGGACAGGGTTGCTTC
CDR3aa: CASSQDIGTGQGCF

d_gene: .
v_gene: TRBV6-2/TRBV6-3
abundance: .
j_gene: TRBJ2-6
CDR3nt: TGTGCCAGCAGTTACTCGGGCGCAGGTACTGTCTCTGGGGCCAACGTCCTGACTTTC
CDR3aa: CASSYSGAGTVSGANVLTF

d_gene: TRBD2
v_gene: TRBV6-2/TRBV6-3
abundance: .
j_gene: TRBJ2-1
CDR3nt: TGTGCCAGCAGTTACCCCTCCCGGCTAGCGGGTGACAATGAGCAGTTCTTC
CDR3aa: CASSYPSRLAGDNEQFF

d_gene: .
v_gene: TRBV7-9
abundance: .
j_gene: TRBJ2-2
CDR3nt: TGTGCCAGCAACCCAGGGCGTAACACCGGGGAGCTGTTTTTT
CDR3aa: CASNPGRNTGELFF

d_gene: TRBD1
v_gene: TRBV7-2
abundance: once
j_gene: TRBJ2-6
CDR3nt: TGTGCCAGCAGCCTGGACAGGGCTGGGGCCAACGTCCTGACTTTC
CDR3aa: CASSLDRAGANVLTF

d_gene: .
v_gene: TRBV19
abundance: .
j_gene: TRBJ1-2
CDR3nt: TGTGCCAGTAGTATAGCCCTCGTTGAGGCTGATGGCTATGGCTACACCTTC
CDR3aa: CASSIALVEADGYGYTF

d_gene: .
v_gene: TRBV3-1/TRBV3-2
abundance: .
j_gene: TRBJ2-4
CDR3nt: TGTGCCAGCAGCCAACCCCTGTCCTCGGGAAACATTCAGTACTTC
CDR3aa: CASSQPLSSGNIQYF

d_gene: .
v_gene: TRBV11-2
abundance: .
j_gene: TRBJ1-1
CDR3nt: TGTGCCAGCAGCTTATCCGGGAGTCGAAACACTGAAGCTTTCTTT
CDR3aa: CASSLSGSRNTEAFF

d_gene: .
v_gene: TRBV5-5
abundance: .
j_gene: TRBJ1-2
CDR3nt: TGTGCCAGCAGCTTGCGTCAAAACGGTCTCGATGGCTACACCTTC
CDR3aa: CASSLRQNGLDGYTF

d_gene: TRBD1
v_gene: TRBV5-1
abundance: .
j_gene: TRBJ2-7
CDR3nt: TGCGCCAGCAGTTTTGTCCCAGGGGGCTACGAGCAGTACTTC
CDR3aa: CASSFVPGGYEQYF